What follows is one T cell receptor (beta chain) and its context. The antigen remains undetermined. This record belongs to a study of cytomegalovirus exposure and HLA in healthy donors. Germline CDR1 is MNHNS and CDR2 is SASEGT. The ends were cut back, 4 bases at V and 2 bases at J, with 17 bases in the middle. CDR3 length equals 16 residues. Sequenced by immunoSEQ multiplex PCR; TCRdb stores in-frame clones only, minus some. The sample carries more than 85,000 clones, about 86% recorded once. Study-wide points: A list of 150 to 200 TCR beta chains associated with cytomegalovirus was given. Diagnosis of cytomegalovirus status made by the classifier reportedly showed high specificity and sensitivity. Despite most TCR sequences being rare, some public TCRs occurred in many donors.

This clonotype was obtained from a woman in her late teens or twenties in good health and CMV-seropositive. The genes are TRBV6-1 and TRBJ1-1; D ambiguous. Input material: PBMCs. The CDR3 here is CASSVPPSGFNTEAFF. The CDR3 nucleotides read TGTGCCAGCAGTGTCCCGCCCTCGGGATTTAACACTGAAGCTTTCTTT.